This passage covers 27 T cell receptor beta chains from one sample sequenced in a study of T cell repertoires in cytomegalovirus infection. Which antigens these TCRs recognize remains unknown. Using its own MiXCR run on the reads, TCRdb lists one record per CDR3 protein. The profile covers hundreds of thousands of distinct CDR3 sequences, with about two fifths appearing a single time and 40% to 50% taken by the ten largest. The specimen comprised cultured PBMCs, sampled from culture after CMV antigen stimulation. Receptors originate from a human donor in good health (CMV status not recorded). Some clones in this sample may be carry-over from other donors' samples.

This sequence joins TRBV7-2 and TRBJ2-2, with a weak D call TRBD2 (5 bases). V gave up 1 base and J gave up 6 bases, with 12 bases separating them. Germline V gene lookup returns CDR1 SGHTA and CDR2 FQGNSA. The length of the CDR3 is 15 residues. CDR3 sequence reads: CASSLEKWRAGELFF. CDR3 DNA: TGTGCCAGCAGCTTAGAAAAATGGCGGGCCGGGGAGCTGTTTTTT.

The chain couples TRBV6-1 to TRBJ2-1, with D hard to call. The V gene lost 1 base and the J gene lost 3 bases, with 7 bases spanning the gap. This CDR3 spans 14 amino acids. CDR1 and CDR2 (germline): MNHNS, SASEGT. The CDR3 spells CASSEVSSYNEQFF. CDR3 in DNA: TGTGCCAGCAGTGAAGTGTCCAGCTACAATGAGCAGTTCTTC.

The gene calls are TRBV20-1 and TRBJ2-7; tentatively, D is TRBD1 (5 bases). The V gene's germline CDR1 is DFQATT and CDR2 SNEGSKA (reference sequence). This CDR3 has 13 residues. V gave up 4 bases and J gave up 2 bases, with 12 bases separating them. The CDR3 region is CSATKDITYEQYF. CDR3 coding DNA: TGCAGTGCTACCAAGGACATAACCTACGAGCAGTACTTC.

The chain recombines TRBV5-6 with TRBJ1-3; no reliable D call. The CDR3 covers 15 residues. From germline, CDR1 is SGHDT and CDR2 YYEEEE. Deletions cut 3 bases from V and 2 bases from J, with 12 bases between. CDR3 loop: CASSSRAQTGNTIYF. Written as DNA, the CDR3 is TGTGCCAGCAGCTCCCGGGCCCAGACTGGAAACACCATATATTTT.

This clonotype was observed at least ten times. This rearrangement joins TRBV11-2 to TRBJ1-2; D call uncertain. In germline, CDR1 is SGHAT, CDR2 FQNNGV. Deletions cut 4 bases from V and 4 bases from J, with 13 bases between. The CDR3 length is 14 residues. The CDR3 region is CASSSPLGGYGYTF. CDR3 bases: TGTGCCAGCAGCTCCCCATTAGGTGGCTATGGCTACACCTTC.

In this sample, this clonotype turned up a few times. The gene calls are TRBV19 and TRBJ2-1, with 9 bases identical to TRBD2. The ends lost 7 bases at V and 8 bases at J; junction bases unmatched: 9. Germline V gene data show CDR1 as LNHDA and CDR2 as SQIVND (reference sequence). The CDR3 loop spans 14 amino acids. The CDR3 DNA follows: TGTGCCAGTAAGATTAGCGGGAGCGGGGATGAGCAGTTCTTC. Translated, it gives CASKISGSGDEQFF.

This rearrangement joins TRBV12-3 or TRBV12-4 to TRBJ2-1, with a weak D call TRBD2 (6 bases). V dropped 1 base and J dropped 13 bases, with 8 bases sitting between them. The CDR3 is made up of 11 amino acids. The CDR3 DNA follows: TGTGCCAGCAGTTTAGGCGGGACCCAGTTCTTC. Its protein product is CASSLGGTQFF.

This clonotype was counted only a few times. The chain couples TRBV11-2 to TRBJ1-5; no firm D call. This CDR3 contains 16 residues. The V end lost 5 bases, the J end lost 3 bases, and 17 bases lay between the germline ends. Germline V CDR1 and CDR2: SGHAT, FQNNGV. This chain's CDR3 is CASSPRASQINQPQHF. CDR3 DNA sequence: TGTGCCAGCAGCCCGAGGGCCTCCCAGATCAATCAGCCCCAGCATTTT.

This chain links TRBV6-2 or TRBV6-3 with TRBJ2-1; maybe TRBD2 (5 bases). The CDR3 is 18 amino acids. Germline CDR1 MNHEY, CDR2 SVGEGT. V was pared by 2 bases and J by 5 bases, with 22 bases between. For the CDR3, the DNA is TGTGCCAGCAGTTACATTACCGTCCTAGCCCCCGGAAACAATGAGCAGTTCTTC. As protein: CASSYITVLAPGNNEQFF.

The table lists this clonotype with many counts. V gene TRBV7-8 combines with J gene TRBJ1-1; a possible D gene is TRBD1 (5 bases). The CDR3 is 12 amino acids. Germline CDR1 reads SGHVS; CDR2 reads FQNEAQ. Trimming took off 1 base at V and 11 bases at J, with 11 bases between the two ends. The chain's CDR3 is CASSLGGEVAFF. Here the CDR3 DNA reads TGTGCCAGCAGCTTAGGAGGGGAAGTGGCTTTCTTT.

The V call is TRBV12-3 or TRBV12-4, the J call TRBJ2-1; TRBD1 matches at 12 bases. CDR3 length: 13 amino acids. Germline trimming cut 8 bases from V and 8 bases from J; bases unmatched to any gene: 4. The CDR3: CASRDRGLDEQFF. The CDR3 DNA is TGTGCCAGCCGGGACAGGGGGCTTGATGAGCAGTTCTTC.

V and J are TRBV6-1 and TRBJ2-1; 7 nucleotides match TRBD2. The CDR3 sequence is 16 residues long. Trimming took 5 bases from V and 5 from J; bases not matched to a gene: 12. CDR1 is MNHNS and CDR2 is SASEGT in the germline V gene. The CDR3 protein is CASSSPGGRRDNEQFF. For the CDR3, the DNA is TGTGCCAGCAGTAGCCCTGGCGGGAGAAGGGACAATGAGCAGTTCTTC.

This rearrangement joins TRBV10-3 to TRBJ2-3, with a tentative D call TRBD2 (7 bases). V shed 11 bases and J shed 1 base, with 16 bases lying between them. The CDR3 totals 14 residues. Germline CDR1 and CDR2: ENHRY and SYGVKD. CDR3 DNA: TGTGCCGCTCACGGGGGGCCCCGCACAGATACGCAGTATTTT. Amino acids: CAAHGGPRTDTQYF.

J is TRBJ2-7 and V is TRBV7-2; D is ambiguous. This CDR3 contains 14 residues. Germline loops: CDR1 SGHTA, CDR2 FQGNSA. Between the trimmed V and J ends, which lost 4 bases and 5 bases, there was a span of 15 bases. This CDR3 reads CASSSPGRAHEQYF. CDR3 DNA: TGTGCCAGCAGCTCTCCCGGAAGGGCCCACGAGCAGTACTTC.

The J gene is TRBJ2-5, the V gene TRBV28, with TRBD1 matching over 8 bases. Germline V CDR1 and CDR2: MDHEN, SYDVKM. The CDR3 loop spans 17 amino acids. Germline trimming cut 7 bases from V and 5 bases from J; bases unmatched to any gene: 18. The CDR3 nucleotides are TGTGCCAGCACCCTCCAGGGGGCCCCCTCTCCTGCTGAGACCCAGTACTTC. This sequence encodes CASTLQGAPSPAETQYF.

The chain recombines TRBV7-8 with TRBJ1-1; TRBD1 matches 7 bases. The CDR3 consists of 16 residues. V shed 5 bases, J shed 1 base, and the junction held 10 bases outside the gene matches. CDR1 is SGHVS and CDR2 is FQNEAQ in the germline V gene. The CDR3 DNA reads TGTGCCAGCAGCCGCCCGGTGGGACAGACGAACACTGAAGCTTTCTTT. It specifies CASSRPVGQTNTEAFF.

The sample holds a few counts of this clonotype. The CDR3 region has the DNA TGTGCCAGCAGCTTAGGACTAGCGGGGACCACCTACGAGCAGTACTTC. Its protein product is CASSLGLAGTTYEQYF. The rearrangement joins TRBV7-6 to TRBJ2-7; 11 bases map to TRBD2. The V gene end was trimmed by 1 base and the J gene end by 2 bases; junction bases not matched to a gene: 4. The CDR3 is made up of 16 amino acids. From germline, CDR1 is SGHVS and CDR2 FNYEAQ.

The J gene is TRBJ2-1, the V gene TRBV7-8; D remains unclear. The germline V gene has CDR1 SGHVS and CDR2 FQNEAQ. This CDR3 has 12 amino acids. Trimming stripped 6 bases from V and 8 bases from J, with 11 bases between. The CDR3 DNA reads TGTGCCAGCAGTCAGCTGGTCGATGAGCAGTTCTTC. Translating gives CASSQLVDEQFF.

In DNA, the CDR3 is TGTGCCAGCAGTTACTCGCCGGGGGAAAGCACAGATACGCAGTATTTT. This codes for CASSYSPGESTDTQYF. The rearrangement links TRBV6-2 or TRBV6-3 to TRBJ2-3, with a possible D match to TRBD2 (6 bases). The CDR3 contains 16 residues. Trimming removed 0 bases from V and 0 bases from J, with 10 bases in between. Looked up from germline, CDR1 is MNHEY and CDR2 is SVGEGT.

This sequence joins TRBV4-3 and TRBJ2-4; TRBD2 aligns across 13 bases. The germline gives CDR1 LGHNA, CDR2 YSLEER. The ends lost 4 bases at V and 7 bases at J; junction bases unmatched: 10. The CDR3 is 17 amino acids. CDR3 loop: CASSPRLAGGPRNIQYF. The CDR3 nucleotides read TGCGCCAGCAGCCCCAGACTAGCGGGGGGCCCCCGGAACATTCAGTACTTC.

With respect to this clonotype: One junction end does not reproduce the germline sequence, and a read error may be involved. The J gene is TRBJ2-7, the V gene TRBV5-6, with D possibly being TRBD1 or TRBD2 (5 bases each). Germline V gene lookup returns CDR1 SGHDT and CDR2 YYEEEE. The CDR3 extends over 11 amino acids. The CDR3 here is CASSLRQGGHF. The CDR3 coding sequence is TGTGCCAGCAGCTTGCGGCAGGGCGGGCACTTC. The variable domain in full, completed from reference TRBV5-6 and TRBJ2-7, reads DAGVTQSPTHLIKTRGQQVTLRCSPKSGHDTVSWYQQALGQGPQFIFQYYEEEERQRGNFPDRFSGHQFPNYSSELNVNALLLGDSALYLCASSLRQGGHFGPGTRLTVT.

The chain is built from TRBV7-3 and TRBJ1-1, with 9 bases that match TRBD1. After removal of 4 bases from V and 8 bases from J, the junction contained 8 bases not matched to a gene. Germline V CDR1 and CDR2: SGHTA, FQGTGA. This CDR3 is built from 14 residues. Here the CDR3 reads CASSSTGGRSEAFF. CDR3 nucleotide sequence: TGTGCCAGCAGCTCCACAGGGGGCCGTTCCGAAGCTTTCTTT.

The chain is built from TRBV6-5 and TRBJ2-2, with TRBD2 identical over 8 bases. Germline V gives CDR1 MNHEY, CDR2 SVGAGI. J lost 5 bases, V lost 2 bases, and 4 bases had no gene match. This CDR3 has 15 residues. The DNA of the CDR3 is TGTGCCAGCAGTTACCTCCCTAGCGGGACCGGGGAGCTGTTTTTT. The encoded protein is CASSYLPSGTGELFF.

This clonotype was seen ten or more times. The gene calls are TRBV7-2 and TRBJ1-2; no reliable D call. This CDR3 has 14 amino acids. The germline V and J ends were trimmed by 7 bases and 1 base, with 13 bases remaining between them. Germline V gene sequence: CDR1 SGHTA, CDR2 FQGNSA. CDR3 DNA: TGTGCCAGCACCCCCCGAGGGTTTAACTATGGCTACACCTTC. Translating it yields CASTPRGFNYGYTF.

The chain combines TRBV7-2 with TRBJ2-5, with D perhaps matching TRBD2 (6 bases). CDR3 length: 14 amino acids. Trimming cost V 4 bases and J 9 bases, with 18 bases left between them. Germline V gene lookup returns CDR1 SGHTA and CDR2 FQGNSA. DNA for the CDR3: TGTGCCAGCAGCTACGTGGGGACTCAGGGAGCCCAGTACTTC. Amino acid sequence: CASSYVGTQGAQYF.

This chain joins TRBV7-2 and TRBJ2-7; 11 positions agree with TRBD2. This CDR3 is 14 amino acids long. J was trimmed by 7 bases and V by 3 bases; bases with no gene match: 5. The germline CDR1 and CDR2 sequences are SGHTA and FQGNSA. In DNA, the CDR3 is TGTGCCAGCAGCTTTAGCGGGAGGGCCCGTGAGCAGTACTTC. Amino acid sequence: CASSFSGRAREQYF.

The chain uses TRBV6-6 and TRBJ2-3; the match to TRBD2 covers 8 bases. The CDR3 is 16 residues long. Trimming cost V 5 bases and J 2 bases; bases outside gene matches: 9. The germline V gene encodes CDR1 MNHNY and CDR2 SVGAGI (reference sequence). CDR3 amino acids: CASSKRSGATTDTQYF. Written as DNA, the CDR3 is TGTGCCAGCAGTAAACGTAGCGGGGCGACCACAGATACGCAGTATTTT.